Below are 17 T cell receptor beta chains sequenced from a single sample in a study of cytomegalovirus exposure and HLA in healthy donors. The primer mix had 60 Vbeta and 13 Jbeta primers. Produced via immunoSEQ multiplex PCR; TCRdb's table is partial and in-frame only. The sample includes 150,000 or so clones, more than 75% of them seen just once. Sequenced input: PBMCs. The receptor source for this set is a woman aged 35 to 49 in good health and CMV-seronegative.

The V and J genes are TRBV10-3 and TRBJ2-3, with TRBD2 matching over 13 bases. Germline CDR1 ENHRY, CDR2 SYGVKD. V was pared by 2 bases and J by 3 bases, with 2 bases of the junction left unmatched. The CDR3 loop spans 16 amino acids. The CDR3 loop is CAISEPTSGGTDTQYF. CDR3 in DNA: TGTGCCATCAGTGAGCCGACTAGCGGGGGGACAGATACGCAGTATTTT.

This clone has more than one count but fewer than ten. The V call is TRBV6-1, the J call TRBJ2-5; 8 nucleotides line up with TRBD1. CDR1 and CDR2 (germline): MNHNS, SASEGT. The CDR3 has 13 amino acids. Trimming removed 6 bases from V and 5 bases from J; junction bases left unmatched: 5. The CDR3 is CASRPGGRETQYF. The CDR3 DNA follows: TGTGCCAGCAGACCAGGGGGCAGGGAGACCCAGTACTTC.

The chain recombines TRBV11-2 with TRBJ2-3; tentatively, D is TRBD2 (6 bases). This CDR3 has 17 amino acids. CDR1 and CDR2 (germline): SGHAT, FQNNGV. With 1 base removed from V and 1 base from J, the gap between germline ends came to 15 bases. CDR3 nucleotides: TGTGCCAGCAGCTTAGGGAGGGGCAACTACCGCACAGATACGCAGTATTTT. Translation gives CASSLGRGNYRTDTQYF.

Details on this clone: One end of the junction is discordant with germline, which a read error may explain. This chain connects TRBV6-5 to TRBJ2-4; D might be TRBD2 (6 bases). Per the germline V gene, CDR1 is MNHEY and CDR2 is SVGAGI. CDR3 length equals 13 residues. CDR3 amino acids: CASRGLLKNSQYF. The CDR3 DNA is TGTGCCAGCAGAGGACTACTGAAAAACAGTCAGTACTTC.

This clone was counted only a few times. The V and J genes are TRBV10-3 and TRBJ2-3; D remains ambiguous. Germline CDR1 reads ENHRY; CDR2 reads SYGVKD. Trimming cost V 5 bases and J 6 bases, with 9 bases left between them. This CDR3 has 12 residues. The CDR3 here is CAISSNGDTQYF. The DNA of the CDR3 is TGTGCCATCAGTAGTAACGGGGATACGCAGTATTTT.

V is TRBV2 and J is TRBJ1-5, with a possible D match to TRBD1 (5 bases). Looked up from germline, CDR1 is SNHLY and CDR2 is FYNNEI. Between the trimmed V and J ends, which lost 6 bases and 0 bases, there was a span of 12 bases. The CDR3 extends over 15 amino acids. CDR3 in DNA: TGTGCCAGCAGCCCCCGACAGCATAGCAATCAGCCCCAGCATTTT. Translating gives CASSPRQHSNQPQHF.

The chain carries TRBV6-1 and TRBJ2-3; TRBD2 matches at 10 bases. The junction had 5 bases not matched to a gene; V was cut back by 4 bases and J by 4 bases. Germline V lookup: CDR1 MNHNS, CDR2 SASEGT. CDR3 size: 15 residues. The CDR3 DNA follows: TGTGCCAGCAGTGGCTCTAGCGGGGGAGCAGATACGCAGTATTTT. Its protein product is CASSGSSGGADTQYF.

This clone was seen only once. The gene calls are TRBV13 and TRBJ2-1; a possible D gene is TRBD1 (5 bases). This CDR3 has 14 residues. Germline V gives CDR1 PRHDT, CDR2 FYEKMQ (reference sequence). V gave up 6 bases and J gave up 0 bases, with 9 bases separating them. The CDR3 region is CASRGPVSYNEQFF. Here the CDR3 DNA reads TGTGCCAGCAGGGGGCCAGTCTCCTACAATGAGCAGTTCTTC.

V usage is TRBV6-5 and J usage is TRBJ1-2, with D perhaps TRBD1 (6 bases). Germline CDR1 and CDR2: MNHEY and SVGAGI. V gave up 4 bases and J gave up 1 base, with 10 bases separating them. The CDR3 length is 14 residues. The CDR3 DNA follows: TGTGCCAGCAGTTTGGGACACCATAACTATGGCTACACCTTC. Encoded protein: CASSLGHHNYGYTF.

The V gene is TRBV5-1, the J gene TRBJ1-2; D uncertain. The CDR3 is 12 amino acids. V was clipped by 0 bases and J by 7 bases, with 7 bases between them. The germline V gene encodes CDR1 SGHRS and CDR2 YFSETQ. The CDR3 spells CASSLAGGGYTF. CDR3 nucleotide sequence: TGCGCCAGCAGCTTGGCCGGTGGTGGCTACACCTTC.

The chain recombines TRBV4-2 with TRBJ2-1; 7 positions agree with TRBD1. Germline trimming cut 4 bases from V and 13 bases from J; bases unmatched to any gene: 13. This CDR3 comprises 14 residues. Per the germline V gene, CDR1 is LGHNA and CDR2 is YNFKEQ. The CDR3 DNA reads TGTGCCAGCAGCCTTACAGGGGCCATAGGTAGTCAGTTCTTC. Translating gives CASSLTGAIGSQFF.

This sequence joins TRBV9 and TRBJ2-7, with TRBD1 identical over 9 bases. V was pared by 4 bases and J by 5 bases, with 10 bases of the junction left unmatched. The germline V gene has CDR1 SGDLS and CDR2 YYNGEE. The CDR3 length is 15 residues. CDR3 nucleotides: TGTGCCAGCAGCCCCCGGGGACAGGGTCCCAACGAGCAGTACTTC. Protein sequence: CASSPRGQGPNEQYF.

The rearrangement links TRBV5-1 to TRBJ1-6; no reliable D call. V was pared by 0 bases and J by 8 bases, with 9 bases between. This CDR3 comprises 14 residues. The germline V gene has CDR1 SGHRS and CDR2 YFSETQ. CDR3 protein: CASSLAGLYSPLHF. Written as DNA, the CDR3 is TGCGCCAGCAGCTTGGCGGGATTGTATTCACCCCTCCACTTT.

For the CDR3, the DNA is TGTGCCAGCAGCTACCGACAGGGACACACCGGGGAGCTGTTTTTT. Residues: CASSYRQGHTGELFF. V and J are TRBV7-2 and TRBJ2-2; 7 nucleotides match TRBD1. Germline V gene data show CDR1 as SGHTA and CDR2 as FQGNSA. The V gene end was trimmed by 4 bases and the J gene end by 3 bases; junction bases not matched to a gene: 5. This CDR3 comprises 15 residues.

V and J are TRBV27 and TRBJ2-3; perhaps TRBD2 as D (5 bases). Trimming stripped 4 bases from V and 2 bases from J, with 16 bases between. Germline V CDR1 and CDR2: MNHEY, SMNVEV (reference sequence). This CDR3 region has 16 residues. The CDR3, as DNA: TGTGCCAGCAGTTCTCCGGGGATCCCCCTCACAGATACGCAGTATTTT. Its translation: CASSSPGIPLTDTQYF.

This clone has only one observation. The DNA of the CDR3 is TGTGCCAGCAGCTTGGGACATTCATTAGCAGCCAAAGAGACCCAGTACTTC. Translating gives CASSLGHSLAAKETQYF. This chain uses TRBV11-2 with TRBJ2-5; TRBD1 is a possible D gene (6 bases). The CDR3 has 17 residues. V was shortened by 3 bases and J by 3 bases, with 20 bases between the two germline ends. Looked up from germline, CDR1 is SGHAT and CDR2 is FQNNGV.

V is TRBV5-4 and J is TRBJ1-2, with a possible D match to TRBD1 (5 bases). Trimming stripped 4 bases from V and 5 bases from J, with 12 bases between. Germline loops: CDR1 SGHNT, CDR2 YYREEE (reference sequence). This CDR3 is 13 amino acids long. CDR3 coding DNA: TGTGCCAGCAGCCCCAGGGTGGAGTATGGCTACACCTTC. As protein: CASSPRVEYGYTF.